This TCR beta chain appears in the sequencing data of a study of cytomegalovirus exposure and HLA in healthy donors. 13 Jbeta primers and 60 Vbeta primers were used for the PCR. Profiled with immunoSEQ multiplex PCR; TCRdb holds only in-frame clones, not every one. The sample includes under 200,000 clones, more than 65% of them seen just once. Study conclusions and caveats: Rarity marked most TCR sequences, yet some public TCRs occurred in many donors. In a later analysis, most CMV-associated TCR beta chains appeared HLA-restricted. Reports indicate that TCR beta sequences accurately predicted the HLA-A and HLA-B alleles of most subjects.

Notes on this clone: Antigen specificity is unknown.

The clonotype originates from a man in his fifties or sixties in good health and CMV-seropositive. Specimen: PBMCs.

The CDR3 here is CASSGREAGNNEQFF. The DNA of the CDR3 is TGCGCCAGCAGCGGGAGGGAGGCAGGCAACAATGAGCAGTTCTTC. The chain carries TRBV5-1 and TRBJ2-1, with TRBD2 matching over 7 bases. From germline, CDR1 is SGHRS and CDR2 YFSETQ. The CDR3 consists of 15 residues. J was trimmed by 5 bases and V by 4 bases; bases with no gene match: 9. Drawing the rest from reference TRBV5-1 and TRBJ2-1, the complete variable domain is KAGVTQTPRYLIKTRGQQVTLSCSPISGHRSVSWYQQTPGQGLQFLFEYFSETQRNKGNFPGRFSGRQFSNSRSEMNVSTLELGDSALYLCASSGREAGNNEQFFGPGTRLTVL.